These 6 T cell receptor beta chains were all obtained from the same sample, sequenced in a study of neurological immune-mediated disorders. TCRdb fed the 5' RACE reads into MiXCR, producing one record per CDR3 protein. Here the sample spans about 62,000 distinct CDR3 sequences, around 5% being singletons. Sequenced input: PBMCs. The receptors derive from a woman in her fifties or sixties with multiple sclerosis.

This clonotype was observed many times. The chain joins TRBV7-9 to TRBJ1-2, with unresolved D. Trimming cost V 7 bases and J 3 bases, with 15 bases left between them. The CDR3 spans 14 residues. Germline loops: CDR1 SEHNR, CDR2 FQNEAQ (reference sequence). In DNA form, the CDR3 reads TGTGCCAGCAACAACCGCGCTCTAGACTATGGCTACACCTTC. Amino acids: CASNNRALDYGYTF.

This clonotype was counted many times. V is TRBV20-1 and J is TRBJ2-1; D is possibly TRBD1 or TRBD2 (5 bases each). Germline V gene sequence: CDR1 DFQATT, CDR2 SNEGSKA (reference sequence). Trimming pared 5 bases from V and 5 bases from J, leaving 16 bases between. There are 14 residues in the CDR3. The CDR3 nucleotides read TGCAGTGCTGGCCGGGACCAGGACCACAATGAGCAGTTCTTC. This encodes CSAGRDQDHNEQFF.

This clonotype was counted many times. This sequence joins TRBV12-3 or TRBV12-4 and TRBJ1-1, with D possibly matching TRBD1 (6 bases). The CDR3 is 13 amino acids. Trimming removed 3 bases at V and 9 bases at J, with 14 bases between. CDR3 nucleotide sequence: TGTGCCAGCAGTTTCGGGGGGGGGGCGAAAGCTTTCTTT. Its translation is CASSFGGGAKAFF.

This clonotype was observed at least ten times. The chain joins TRBV6-2 or TRBV6-3 to TRBJ1-5; D is unclear. CDR1 and CDR2 from the germline V gene are MNHEY and SVGEGT. V shed 6 bases and J shed 1 base, with 4 bases lying between them. The CDR3 length is 12 residues. The CDR3 reads CASRDSNQPQHF. CDR3 coding DNA: TGTGCCAGCAGGGACAGCAATCAGCCCCAGCATTTT.

This clonotype was recorded many times. A read error may produce the germline difference seen at one junction end. The chain couples TRBV7-3 to TRBJ2-1; D might be TRBD1 (6 bases). CDR3 length equals 14 residues. Germline lookup yields CDR1 SGHTA and CDR2 FQGTGA. This CDR3 reads CASSFRYRDNEQFF. Written as DNA, the CDR3 is TGTGCCAGCAGCTTTAGATACCGGGACAACGAGCAGTTCTTC.

In its sample, this clonotype was seen many times. The chain combines TRBV5-1 with TRBJ2-1; TRBD2 is a possible D gene (6 bases). The CDR3 has 14 residues. The V gene lost 6 bases and the J gene lost 7 bases, with 17 bases spanning the gap. Germline values: CDR1 SGHRS, CDR2 YFSETQ. The DNA for the CDR3 is TGCGCCAGCAAGAAGGAGGCGGGGACTAATGAGCAGTTCTTC. Its protein is CASKKEAGTNEQFF.